Shown below are 32 T cell receptor beta chains from a single sample sequenced in a study of T-cell reconstitution after alpha-beta-depleted transplantation in children. A library of TCRbeta sequences, prepared with unique molecular identifiers, was generated. One entry per CDR3 protein results from TCRdb running MiXCR on the PCR reads. The sample holds over 90,000 distinct CDR3 sequences, roughly 6% seen once. Sequences were derived from PBMCs, mostly from graft donor cells, sampled 60 days after TCRalphabeta/CD19-depleted stem cell transplant. These receptors originate from a female patient between 2 and 10 years old who had a stem cell transplant for Fanconi anemia, so the T cells may come from the graft donor.

This clonotype was counted a single time. Without the conserved terminal phenylalanine or tryptophan, this CDR3 likely stems from a read error. The chain recombines TRBV2 with TRBJ1-2; maybe TRBD1 (5 bases). V shed 3 bases and J shed 0 bases, with 5 bases lying between them. There are 13 residues in the CDR3. CDR1 and CDR2 from the germline V gene are SNHLY and FYNNEI. The CDR3 sequence is CASSEGANYGYTS. The CDR3, as DNA: TGTGCCAGCAGTGAGGGGGCTAACTATGGCTACACCTCC.

The chain recombines TRBV19 with TRBJ2-5, with no clear D. The germline V gene encodes CDR1 LNHDA and CDR2 SQIVND (reference sequence). V lost 6 bases, J lost 5 bases, and 7 bases lay in between. The length of the CDR3 is 11 residues. The chain's CDR3 is CASSPPETQYF. For the CDR3, the DNA is TGTGCCAGTAGCCCTCCCGAGACCCAGTACTTC.

This clonotype has ten or more counts. The chain employs TRBV12-3 or TRBV12-4 and TRBJ2-2, with a possible D match to TRBD1 (5 bases). The CDR3 is 14 residues long. Trimming removed 5 bases from V and 2 bases from J, with 9 bases in between. The CDR3 DNA follows: TGTGCCAGCAGTCGTGGACAAAACACCGGGGAGCTGTTTTTT. Translated, it gives CASSRGQNTGELFF.

Ten or more counts support this clonotype. The chain has TRBV5-1 and TRBJ2-2; D unclear. This CDR3 spans 15 amino acids. Germline values: CDR1 SGHRS, CDR2 YFSETQ. Trimming shortened V by 1 base and J by 0 bases, and 7 bases separated the two germline ends. CDR3 DNA sequence: TGCGCCAGCAGCTTGTTAGTAGCGAACACCGGGGAGCTGTTTTTT. Translating it yields CASSLLVANTGELFF.

The table lists this clonotype with many counts. This chain links TRBV28 with TRBJ2-7; 8 bases align to TRBD2. CDR3 size: 13 residues. Per the germline V gene, CDR1 is MDHEN and CDR2 is SYDVKM. J lost 3 bases, V lost 7 bases, and 5 bases had no gene match. The CDR3 spells CASKSGGHYEQYF. CDR3 DNA: TGTGCCAGCAAGTCGGGAGGGCACTACGAGCAGTACTTC.

This clonotype was observed many times. The V and J genes are TRBV5-1 and TRBJ1-1, with 8 nucleotides matching TRBD1. CDR1 and CDR2 from the germline V gene are SGHRS and YFSETQ. This CDR3 region has 15 residues. V was pared by 0 bases and J by 5 bases, with 6 bases of the junction left unmatched. CDR3 protein: CASSLETGEWTEAFF. CDR3 bases: TGCGCCAGCAGCTTGGAGACAGGGGAGTGGACTGAAGCTTTCTTT. The variable domain in full, completed from reference TRBV5-1 and TRBJ1-1, reads KAGVTQTPRYLIKTRGQQVTLSCSPISGHRSVSWYQQTPGQGLQFLFEYFSETQRNKGNFPGRFSGRQFSNSRSEMNVSTLELGDSALYLCASSLETGEWTEAFFGQGTRLTVV.

Ten or more counts support this clonotype. The chain uses TRBV6-5 and TRBJ1-6; 7 bases align to TRBD1. The V gene's germline CDR1 is MNHEY and CDR2 SVGAGI. This CDR3 is built from 16 residues. V lost 4 bases and J lost 10; bases outside the gene matches: 13. The CDR3 sequence is CASSFSGGGSKSPLHF. CDR3 coding DNA: TGTGCCAGCAGTTTCTCAGGGGGTGGCTCAAAATCACCCCTCCACTTT.

In its sample, this clonotype was seen many times. The chain uses TRBV6-5 and TRBJ1-2; D unclear. The CDR3 loop spans 16 amino acids. In germline, CDR1 is MNHEY, CDR2 SVGAGI. The germline V and J ends were trimmed by 0 bases and 6 bases, with 17 bases remaining between them. CDR3 loop: CASSYSSTVTRDGYTF. Here the CDR3 DNA reads TGTGCCAGCAGTTACTCCTCCACTGTTACACGGGATGGCTACACCTTC.

Turning to this clonotype: One junction end disagrees with the germline gene, perhaps due to a read error. The rearrangement joins TRBV30 to TRBJ2-2; 7 positions agree with TRBD1. The CDR3 is 13 residues long. Germline V gene sequence: CDR1 GTSNPN, CDR2 SVGIG (reference sequence). The CDR3 nucleotides are TGTGCCTGGAGTGTAGGGGGCACCGCGGAGCTGTTTTTT. It specifies CAWSVGGTAELFF. Together with reference TRBV30 and TRBJ2-2, the CDR3 gives the full variable domain: SQTIHQWPATLVQPVGSPLSLECTVEGTSNPNLYWYRQAAGRGLQLLFYSVGIGQISSEVPQNLSASRPQDRQFILSSKKLLLSDSGFYLCAWSVGGTAELFFGEGSRLTVL.

The V call is TRBV6-5, the J call TRBJ1-4, with D maybe TRBD1 (6 bases). V lost 2 bases, J lost 10 bases, and 11 bases lay in between. This CDR3 region has 13 residues. From germline, CDR1 is MNHEY and CDR2 SVGAGI. The CDR3 protein is CASSYTGAGKLFF. The CDR3, as DNA: TGTGCCAGCAGTTACACGGGGGCCGGAAAACTGTTTTTT.

The chain joins TRBV5-4 to TRBJ2-7; D is ambiguous. Deletions cut 2 bases from V and 0 bases from J, with 3 bases between. CDR3 length: 12 residues. CDR1 SGHNT and CDR2 YYREEE come from the germline V gene (reference sequence). The DNA of the CDR3 is TGTGCCAGCAGCTTCCACTCCTACGAGCAGTACTTC. It codes for CASSFHSYEQYF.

Many counts were recorded for this clonotype. The chain is built from TRBV7-2 and TRBJ2-3; 8 bases match TRBD1. The germline V gene encodes CDR1 SGHTA and CDR2 FQGNSA. The J segment lost 4 bases and the V segment lost 5 bases, leaving 5 bases of the junction unmatched. The CDR3 runs 14 residues. The DNA for the CDR3 is TGTGCCAGCAGCCGGGACAGGAGACCAGATACGCAGTATTTT. Translated, it gives CASSRDRRPDTQYF.

This clonotype has a count of ten or more. The chain couples TRBV7-2 to TRBJ2-1, with TRBD2 identical over 8 bases. V lost 2 bases, J lost 8 bases, and 2 bases stayed unmatched. The CDR3 loop spans 13 amino acids. Germline-derived CDR1 and CDR2 are SGHTA and FQGNSA. Here the CDR3 reads CASSLWRGDEQFF. The CDR3 DNA reads as TGTGCCAGCAGCTTATGGCGGGGGGATGAGCAGTTCTTC.

This clonotype was detected many times. This chain uses TRBV20-1 with TRBJ2-1; D might be TRBD2 (5 bases). Trimming pared 0 bases from V and 4 bases from J, leaving 7 bases between. This CDR3 has 13 amino acids. Germline V lookup: CDR1 DFQATT, CDR2 SNEGSKA (reference sequence). The CDR3 region has the DNA TGCAGTGCTAGAGATTGGGAGTACAATGAGCAGTTCTTC. Protein product: CSARDWEYNEQFF.

This clonotype was counted ten times or more. The rearrangement links TRBV2 to TRBJ2-7; TRBD1 matches at 7 bases. Germline V CDR1 and CDR2: SNHLY, FYNNEI. Trimming at V came to 5 bases and at J to 2 bases, leaving 6 bases not matched to a gene. The CDR3 is 14 amino acids. CDR3 bases: TGTGCCAGCAGTTACAGAGGACAGGCCTACGAGCAGTACTTC. Its translation is CASSYRGQAYEQYF.

Remarks on this clonotype: Sequence at one end of the junction differs from germline and may be a read error. The V call is TRBV12-3 or TRBV12-4, the J call TRBJ2-5, with 13 nucleotides matching TRBD2. The CDR3 loop spans 18 amino acids. The CDR3: CTSSLARLAGGHQETQYF. The CDR3, as DNA: TGTACCAGCAGTTTAGCGCGACTAGCGGGGGGTCATCAAGAGACCCAGTACTTC.

V usage is TRBV6-2 or TRBV6-3 and J usage is TRBJ1-2, with TRBD1 matching over 9 bases. With 6 bases clipped from V and 4 bases from J, the junction kept 3 bases outside the gene matches. Germline V lookup: CDR1 MNHEY, CDR2 SVGEGT. The CDR3 spans 13 residues. The CDR3, as DNA: TGTGCCAGCAGGAGGACAGGGGCCTATGGCTACACCTTC. This sequence encodes CASRRTGAYGYTF.

This clonotype was found a few times. The J gene is TRBJ2-7, the V gene TRBV20-1; 10 nucleotides align to TRBD2. This CDR3 has 13 amino acids. The germline gives CDR1 DFQATT, CDR2 SNEGSKA (reference sequence). V lost 6 bases and J lost 6; bases outside the gene matches: 8. This CDR3 reads CSAEEREGLEQYF. CDR3 in DNA: TGCAGTGCCGAAGAGCGGGAGGGCCTCGAGCAGTACTTC.

This clonotype was seen ten or more times. This sequence joins TRBV28 and TRBJ2-7, with 12 bases fitting TRBD2. V trimming: 5 bases; J trimming: 0 bases; junction bases outside the gene matches: 5. Germline V gives CDR1 MDHEN, CDR2 SYDVKM. CDR3 length: 16 residues. The CDR3 DNA reads TGTGCCAGCAGTAAGAGGACTAGCGGGGTCTCCTACGAGCAGTACTTC. It yields the protein CASSKRTSGVSYEQYF.

V is TRBV10-3 and J is TRBJ1-1; D perhaps matches TRBD1 (6 bases). CDR1 and CDR2 from the germline V gene are ENHRY and SYGVKD. This CDR3 is built from 14 residues. The ends were cut back, 4 bases at V and 3 bases at J, with 12 bases in the middle. The CDR3 sequence is CAISVWGADTEAFF. The CDR3 nucleotides are TGTGCCATCAGTGTTTGGGGGGCGGACACTGAAGCTTTCTTT.

This clonotype occurred many times. The chain carries TRBV20-1 and TRBJ2-7; TRBD2 aligns across 7 bases. V shed 5 bases, J shed 3 bases, and the junction held 4 bases outside the gene matches. Germline CDR1 and CDR2: DFQATT and SNEGSKA (reference sequence). This CDR3 is 12 amino acids long. The CDR3 bases are TGCAGTGCTCGCGGACTAGTCTACGAGCAGTACTTC. Encoded protein: CSARGLVYEQYF.

This clonotype was counted ten times or more. The gene calls are TRBV25-1 and TRBJ2-1, with 7 positions matching TRBD1. The CDR3 totals 16 residues. The V gene end was trimmed by 4 bases and the J gene end by 4 bases; junction bases not matched to a gene: 10. Germline V lookup: CDR1 MGHDK, CDR2 SYGVNS. The CDR3 region has the DNA TGTGCCAGCAGTGCCATGACAGGGAAGGCGTACAATGAGCAGTTCTTC. Translating gives CASSAMTGKAYNEQFF.

This clonotype was recorded at least ten times. The J gene is TRBJ1-3, the V gene TRBV9; possible D gene TRBD1, 5 bases. V was shortened by 3 bases and J by 0 bases, with 10 bases between the two germline ends. This CDR3 has 15 amino acids. Germline CDR1 and CDR2: SGDLS and YYNGEE. CDR3 DNA sequence: TGTGCCAGCAGCGCGGGACGAAGCTCTGGAAACACCATATATTTT. Translating gives CASSAGRSSGNTIYF.

This clonotype was picked up many times. This sequence joins TRBV12-5 and TRBJ2-1, with 13 bases matching TRBD2. After removal of 1 base from V and 2 bases from J, the junction contained 8 bases not matched to a gene. Germline CDR1 LGHNT, CDR2 FRNRAP. The CDR3 consists of 19 residues. Here the CDR3 reads CASGLGLGTSGNTYNEQFF. CDR3 bases: TGTGCTAGTGGTTTGGGACTCGGGACTAGCGGGAACACCTACAATGAGCAGTTCTTC.

In the case of this clonotype: This may come from a read error, since a much larger clone is one base off. V is TRBV28 and J is TRBJ1-1; D perhaps matches TRBD1 (6 bases). Between the trimmed V and J ends, which lost 7 bases and 0 bases, there was a span of 12 bases. The CDR3 sequence is 14 residues long. CDR1 and CDR2 (germline): MDHEN, SYDVKM. The CDR3 bases are TGTGCCAGCACTTTTAGGGGGTTGAACACTGAAGCTTTCTTT. It yields the protein CASTFRGLNTEAFF.

This clonotype was observed a handful of times. J is TRBJ1-5 and V is TRBV12-3 or TRBV12-4; D not resolved. The CDR3 spans 12 residues. The V end was cut by 7 bases, the J end by 2 bases, with 6 bases between. Here the CDR3 DNA reads TGTGCCAGCACGGAGGGCAATCAGCCCCAGCATTTT. This codes for CASTEGNQPQHF.

This rearrangement joins TRBV29-1 to TRBJ1-5; 12 nucleotides line up with TRBD1. V shed 6 bases and J 2 bases; nucleotides not matched to a gene: 5. The germline V gene has CDR1 SQVTM and CDR2 ANQGSEA. The CDR3 spans 15 residues. CDR3 residues: CSVSGTGGGNQPQHF. Written as DNA, the CDR3 is TGCAGCGTCTCCGGGACAGGGGGCGGCAATCAGCCCCAGCATTTT.

Many counts were recorded for this clonotype. The CDR3, as DNA: TGTGCCAGCTCACCACAGCCGAACACTGAAGCTTTCTTT. As protein: CASSPQPNTEAFF. The gene calls are TRBV18 and TRBJ1-1; no definite D call. Trimming removed 1 base from V and 1 base from J, with 4 bases in between. CDR1 and CDR2 (germline): KGHSH, LQKENI. This CDR3 is 13 amino acids long.

This clonotype was seen many times. This rearrangement joins TRBV5-4 to TRBJ2-3, with 7 bases fitting TRBD1. V was pared by 4 bases and J by 3 bases, with 8 bases of the junction left unmatched. Looked up from germline, CDR1 is SGHNT and CDR2 is YYREEE (reference sequence). The CDR3 sequence is 15 residues long. The CDR3 coding sequence is TGTGCCAGCAGCACCCCCGACAGGGTGACAGATACGCAGTATTTT. Its protein product is CASSTPDRVTDTQYF.

This clonotype was recorded many times. The chain uses TRBV14 and TRBJ2-7; 8 nucleotides line up with TRBD2. CDR1 SGHDN and CDR2 FVKESK come from the germline V gene. This CDR3 region has 16 residues. V was clipped by 0 bases and J by 3 bases; unmatched bases: 7. CDR3 residues: CASSQDLWTSFYEQYF. CDR3 DNA: TGTGCCAGCAGCCAAGATCTATGGACTAGCTTCTACGAGCAGTACTTC. Combining the CDR3 with reference TRBV14 and TRBJ2-7 gives the whole variable domain EAGVTQFPSHSVIEKGQTVTLRCDPISGHDNLYWYRRVMGKEIKFLLHFVKESKQDESGMPNNRFLAERTGGTYSTLKVQPAELEDSGVYFCASSQDLWTSFYEQYFGPGTRLTVT.

A note on this clonotype: A single base separates this from a much larger clone, so it may be a read error. CDR3: CASSHVQEYEQYF. The CDR3 DNA sequence: TGTGCCAGCAGCCATGTACAAGAGTACGAGCAGTACTTC. The V gene is TRBV14, the J gene TRBJ2-7; D not certain. The germline gives CDR1 SGHDN, CDR2 FVKESK. This CDR3 comprises 13 residues. V shed 3 bases and J shed 4 bases, with 10 bases lying between them.

This clonotype was seen at least ten times. This chain joins TRBV3-1 and TRBJ1-6; D not certain. The CDR3 totals 18 residues. V gave up 0 bases and J gave up 0 bases, with 12 bases separating them. The germline V gene encodes CDR1 LGHDT and CDR2 YNNKEL (reference sequence). CDR3 residues: CASSQENPQSSYNSPLHF. The CDR3 DNA reads as TGTGCCAGCAGCCAAGAAAACCCTCAAAGCTCCTATAATTCACCCCTCCACTTT.